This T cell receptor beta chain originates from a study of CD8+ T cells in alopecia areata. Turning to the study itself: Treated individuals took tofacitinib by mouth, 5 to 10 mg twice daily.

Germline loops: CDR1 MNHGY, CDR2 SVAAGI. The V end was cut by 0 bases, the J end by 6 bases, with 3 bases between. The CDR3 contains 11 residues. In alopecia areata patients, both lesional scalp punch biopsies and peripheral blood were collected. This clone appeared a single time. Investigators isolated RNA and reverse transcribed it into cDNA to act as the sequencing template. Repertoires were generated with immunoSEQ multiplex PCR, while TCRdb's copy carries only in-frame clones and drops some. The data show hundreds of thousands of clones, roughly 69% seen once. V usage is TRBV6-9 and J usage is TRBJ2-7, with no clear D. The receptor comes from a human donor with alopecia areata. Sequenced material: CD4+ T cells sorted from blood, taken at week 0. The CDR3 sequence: CASSYSSEQYF. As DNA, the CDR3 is TGTGCCAGCAGTTATTCCAGCGAGCAGTACTTC.